Each of the 20 T cell receptor beta chains below was sequenced from the same sample in a study of tumor-infiltrating lymphocytes in primary liver carcinoma. DNA and RNA were both co-extracted from approximately 22-30 mg of bulk tissue that had not been sorted. cDNA specific to TCR beta was made from approximately 0.55 ug of total RNA, with a constant-region primer employed for priming. Three nested multiplex PCR rounds, a slightly modified ARM-PCR, produced the libraries for TCR beta. PCR rounds one and two used TRBV1-TRBV30 forward primers with a C-beta reverse primer for around 10 cycles each. TCRdb processed the multiplex PCR reads anew with MiXCR; each CDR3 protein has one entry. The sample lists 150,000 to 200,000 distinct CDR3 sequences; around 85% were seen once. The sequencing input was tumor tissue from primary liver carcinoma. The source of these receptors is a middle-aged man with primary liver carcinoma and hepatitis B virus infection.

In this sample, this clonotype turned up once. Germline and junction disagree at one end, which may indicate a read error. The V call is TRBV30, the J call TRBJ2-7; 8 positions match TRBD2. The germline V gene encodes CDR1 GTSNPN and CDR2 SVGIG (reference sequence). The CDR3 spans 15 residues. Here the CDR3 reads CTWSPVGRGDYEQYF. The CDR3 DNA reads TGTACCTGGAGTCCCGTCGGGCGGGGGGATTACGAGCAGTACTTC.

This clonotype was recorded once. The CDR3 ends on some other residue instead of the conserved phenylalanine or tryptophan, so this is likely a read error. CDR3 loop: CASSQEASSGNTIYY. The CDR3 DNA is TGTGCTAGCAGCCAAGAAGCGTCCTCTGGAAACACCATATATTAT. The genes are TRBV6-1 and TRBJ1-3; the D is unclear. The CDR3 consists of 15 residues. Germline CDR1 is MNHNS and CDR2 is SASEGT.

In this sample, this clonotype turned up a few times. Given a much more abundant clone one base away, this may be a read error. V and J are TRBV12-3 or TRBV12-4 and TRBJ1-3; D possibly corresponds to TRBD1 (5 bases). This CDR3 has 15 amino acids. V lost 5 bases, J lost 8 bases, and 19 bases lay in between. The CDR3 DNA is TGTGCCAGCAGTCGTGCAGCGGGGGGGAGGTACACCATATATTTT. This gives the protein CASSRAAGGRYTIYF.

Concerning this clonotype itself: This is likely a read error, given that the CDR3 carries no conserved phenylalanine or tryptophan at its end. V is TRBV29-1 and J is TRBJ2-5; D gene uncertain. CDR3 length: 11 residues. Germline V gene lookup returns CDR1 SQVTM and CDR2 ANQGSEA. This chain's CDR3 is CRVGLQETQYI. As DNA, the CDR3 is TGCAGAGTTGGGCTTCAAGAGACCCAGTACATC.

Notes on this clonotype: A much larger clone lies a single base off, so this may be a read error. The V call is TRBV28, the J call TRBJ2-7, with no clear D. This CDR3 is built from 15 residues. Trimming took off 5 bases at V and 3 bases at J, with 17 bases between the two ends. Germline CDR1 reads MDHEN; CDR2 reads SYDVKM. The CDR3 bases are TGTGCCAGCAGTCCTTCACCGGGTAGGAGCTACGAGCAGTACTTC. Protein product: CASSPSPGRSYEQYF.

A remark on this clonotype: The junction departs from germline at one end; a sequencing error may be responsible. The chain joins TRBV28 to TRBJ1-5; 7 nucleotides align to TRBD1. Germline-derived CDR1 and CDR2 are MDHEN and SYDVKM. CDR3 length: 20 amino acids. This CDR3 reads CPSREDRAAHSLTSKWTQHF. CDR3 in DNA: TGTCCCAGCAGAGAAGACAGGGCCGCCCATAGCCTCACCTCGAAGTGGACCCAGCATTTT.

The V call is TRBV11-3, the J call TRBJ2-1; 8 bases fit TRBD2. The V segment lost 5 bases and the J segment 12 bases; nucleotides outside the gene matches: 9. The CDR3 spans 13 residues. The germline gives CDR1 SGHNT, CDR2 YENEEA. The chain's CDR3 is CASSVSAGVGQFF. The CDR3 DNA is TGTGCCAGCAGCGTATCAGCGGGAGTCGGGCAGTTCTTC. Full variable domain (remainder filled in from reference TRBV11-3 and TRBJ2-1): EAGVVQSPRYKIIEKKQPVAFWCNPISGHNTLYWYLQNLGQGPELLIRYENEEAVDDSQLPKDRFSAERLKGVDSTLKIQPAELGDSAVYLCASSVSAGVGQFFGPGTRLTVL.

For this clonotype: One junction end disagrees with the germline gene, perhaps due to a read error. The chain recombines TRBV6-1 with TRBJ2-6, with D hard to call. CDR1 and CDR2 (germline): MNHNS, SASEGT. The CDR3 covers 16 residues. The chain's CDR3 is CASRTSPNSWANVMTF. DNA of the CDR3: TGTGCCAGCAGAACCAGCCCCAACTCTTGGGCCAACGTCATGACTTTC.

This clonotype was detected only once. The chain couples TRBV6-1 to TRBJ2-7; 7 bases fit TRBD1. Germline V lookup: CDR1 MNHNS, CDR2 SASEGT. The length of the CDR3 is 17 residues. V lost 3 bases and J lost 0; bases outside the gene matches: 11. Here the CDR3 reads CASSERGTEVFSYEQYF. CDR3 sequence (DNA): TGTGCCAGCAGTGAGAGGGGGACAGAGGTCTTCTCCTACGAGCAGTACTTC.

This clonotype was found once. The CDR3 end shows no conserved phenylalanine or tryptophan, and so a read error is likely. This chain connects TRBV29-1 to TRBJ2-7, with 8 bases matching TRBD2. Germline CDR1 SQVTM, CDR2 ANQGSEA. This CDR3 has 14 amino acids. CDR3 protein: CRVSRGGSGTEQYL. CDR3 bases: TGCAGGGTATCCCGCGGGGGTAGCGGGACGGAGCAGTACTTA.

The CDR3 DNA follows: TGCAGCGTTACTACAAGGGGAAGAGACTACACCTTC. Translating it yields CSVTTRGRDYTF. V is TRBV29-1 and J is TRBJ1-2; D is perhaps TRBD1 (5 bases). Germline loops: CDR1 SQVTM, CDR2 ANQGSEA. V was clipped by 5 bases and J by 10 bases, with 17 bases between them. CDR3 size: 12 residues.

Remarks on this clonotype: One junction end disagrees with the germline gene, perhaps due to a read error. The gene calls are TRBV13 and TRBJ1-3; D is ambiguous. Looked up from germline, CDR1 is PRHDT and CDR2 is FYEKMQ (reference sequence). The CDR3 loop spans 15 amino acids. This chain's CDR3 is CASNLARSSGNTIYF. The CDR3 nucleotides are TGTGCCAGCAACTTAGCCCGGTCGTCTGGGAACACCATATATTTT.

To note about this clonotype: At one boundary the junction diverges from the germline segment, which might be a read error. The rearrangement joins TRBV28 to TRBJ1-2; TRBD1 matches at 7 bases. Germline V gene lookup returns CDR1 MDHEN and CDR2 SYDVKM. The CDR3 totals 13 residues. This CDR3 reads CPSSLEGAYGYTF. The CDR3 region has the DNA TGTCCCAGTAGTTTGGAGGGGGCTTATGGCTACACTTTC.

A remark on this clonotype: The junction departs from the called germline gene at one end, perhaps through a read error. V is TRBV29-1 and J is TRBJ2-5; D unresolved. The CDR3 contains 13 residues. Per germline, CDR1 SQVTM and CDR2 ANQGSEA. In nucleotides, the CDR3 is TGTAGCAAGTTCGGATCCGGCCAAGAGACCCAGTACTTC. Encoded protein: CSKFGSGQETQYF.

On this clonotype itself: Here the CDR3 omits its conserved ending phenylalanine or tryptophan, so a read error is the likely source. The limits of the CDR3 on the DNA are not certain, so only TCRdb's listed CDR3 is given. The gene calls are TRBV29-1 and TRBJ1-1; the table assigns TRBD1, which was not confirmed against the DNA. Counting both end residues, the CDR3 totals 15 amino acids. Germline-derived CDR1 and CDR2 are SQVTM and ANQGSEA. The CDR3 is CSVAPGWGMNTEDYS.

A word on this clonotype: Because it lacks the conserved phenylalanine or tryptophan at the end, this CDR3 is likely a read error. The CDR3, as DNA: TGCAGCACAACGGGAGCGGGGGCAGCAGATACGCAGTATCTT. This encodes CSTTGAGAADTQYL. The chain has TRBV29-1 and TRBJ2-3; 8 nucleotides line up with TRBD2. Germline V gene lookup returns CDR1 SQVTM and CDR2 ANQGSEA. The CDR3 sequence is 14 residues long. The V gene end was trimmed by 8 bases and the J gene end by 4 bases; junction bases not matched to a gene: 11.

With regard to this clonotype: An end of the junction differs from the germline gene, which may be a read error. V is TRBV5-4 and J is TRBJ2-7, with D possibly being TRBD2 (5 bases). Germline assignment: CDR1 SGHNT and CDR2 YYREEE (reference sequence). The length of the CDR3 is 14 residues. CDR3 sequence reads: CASSLDEDHSEQYF. As DNA, the CDR3 is TGTGCCAGCAGTCTTGACGAGGACCATAGCGAGCAGTATTTC.

As concerns this clonotype: The junction departs from germline at one end; a sequencing error may be responsible. The chain is built from TRBV11-1 and TRBJ2-2, with 8 bases aligning to TRBD2. Per the germline V gene, CDR1 is SGHAT and CDR2 is FQDESV (reference sequence). CDR3 length equals 15 residues. DNA of the CDR3: TGTGCCAGCAGTTTAAGCGGGAGTAGAACCGGGAAGCTGTTTTTT. Translation gives CASSLSGSRTGKLFF.

As regards this clonotype: A much larger clone differs by one base, so this may be a read error. The gene calls are TRBV7-9 and TRBJ2-5, with D possibly called TRBD1 or TRBD2 (6 bases each). This CDR3 contains 15 residues. With 4 bases removed from V and 3 bases from J, the gap between germline ends came to 15 bases. The germline CDR1 and CDR2 sequences are SEHNR and FQNEAQ (reference sequence). The CDR3 DNA is TGTGCCAGCAGCTCCCGGGGGCGGGACAAAGAGACCCAGTACTTC. Its translation: CASSSRGRDKETQYF.

This chain uses TRBV6-2 or TRBV6-3 with TRBJ1-1; tentative D call: TRBD1 (6 bases). This CDR3 contains 15 residues. With 5 bases removed from V and 7 bases from J, the gap between germline ends came to 20 bases. Germline-derived CDR1 and CDR2 are MNHEY and SVGEGT. CDR3 amino acids: CASSEQGARSIEAFF. CDR3 nucleotides: TGTGCCAGCAGTGAACAGGGAGCGAGGAGCATTGAAGCTTTCTTT.